These T cell receptor beta chains were read from a single sample in a study of blood T cells in healthy people across ages. From the 5' RACE reads, TCRdb called clonotypes with MiXCR, one entry per CDR3 protein. The repertoire holds more than 550,000 distinct CDR3 sequences, with roughly 20% as singletons. Input material: blood. Source of these receptors: a man aged 65-85 years in good health. Both conserved end residues are part of each CDR3. Each record gives: V gene, clone size, J gene, D gene, CDR3 DNA, CDR3 protein. The D gene is left open where the match is weak. Clone size is not always given. Where it is, it says once, few, many or a class for expanded clones.

v_gene: TRBV20-1
abundance: .
j_gene: TRBJ2-1
d_gene: .
CDR3nt: TGCAGTGCTAGAGATTTTGGCCAGTTCTCTTCAGGGGAGCAGTTCTTC
CDR3aa: CSARDFGQFSSGEQFF

v_gene: TRBV7-2
abundance: few
j_gene: TRBJ1-3
d_gene: .
CDR3nt: TGTGCCAGCAGCTTAGAAATGGCGCTCGGAAACACCATATATTTT
CDR3aa: CASSLEMALGNTIYF

v_gene: TRBV18
abundance: .
j_gene: TRBJ1-1
d_gene: TRBD1
CDR3nt: TGTGCCAGCTCAGGACAGGGTTGGTTAGAAGCTTTCTTT
CDR3aa: CASSGQGWLEAFF

v_gene: TRBV14
abundance: few
j_gene: TRBJ1-2
d_gene: .
CDR3nt: TGTGCCAGCAGCCGAGGGGGATTCAACTATGGCTACACCTTC
CDR3aa: CASSRGGFNYGYTF

v_gene: TRBV3-1
abundance: .
j_gene: TRBJ2-1
d_gene: TRBD2
CDR3nt: TGTGCCAGCAGCATCTGGGAGGGGAAATACAATGAGCAGTTCTTC
CDR3aa: CASSIWEGKYNEQFF

v_gene: TRBV28
abundance: .
j_gene: TRBJ2-4
d_gene: .
CDR3nt: TGTGCCAGCAGTTTGGGGCCCTCCCTAGCCAAAAACATTCAGTACTTC
CDR3aa: CASSLGPSLAKNIQYF

v_gene: TRBV29-1
abundance: .
j_gene: TRBJ2-1
d_gene: TRBD2
CDR3nt: TGCAGCGTTGAACGCCCGACTAGCGGGGGGGTTTACAATGAGCAGTTCTTC
CDR3aa: CSVERPTSGGVYNEQFF

v_gene: TRBV13
abundance: .
j_gene: TRBJ1-2
d_gene: TRBD1
CDR3nt: TGTGCCAGCTTTCGGGACAGGGGATACAACTATGGCTACACCTTC
CDR3aa: CASFRDRGYNYGYTF

v_gene: TRBV11-3
abundance: few
j_gene: TRBJ2-2
d_gene: .
CDR3nt: TGTGCCAGCAGCGCAAGTCGGGCTCGGGTCACCGGGGAGCTGTTTTTT
CDR3aa: CASSASRARVTGELFF

v_gene: TRBV10-3
abundance: .
j_gene: TRBJ2-5
d_gene: .
CDR3nt: TGTGCCATCAGTGACGGACCAGGGAGTCAAGAGACCCAGCACTTC
CDR3aa: CAISDGPGSQETQHF

v_gene: TRBV3-1
abundance: .
j_gene: TRBJ1-2
d_gene: .
CDR3nt: TGTGCCAGCAGCCAAGAGCGCAGCTATGGCTACACCTTC
CDR3aa: CASSQERSYGYTF

v_gene: TRBV7-2
abundance: many
j_gene: TRBJ2-3
d_gene: .
CDR3nt: TGTGCCAGCAGCTTAAACAGGGCGATAGATACGCAGTATTTT
CDR3aa: CASSLNRAIDTQYF

v_gene: TRBV18
abundance: .
j_gene: TRBJ1-1
d_gene: TRBD1
CDR3nt: TGTGCCAGCTCACCACGTATTGGACAGGTTACTAACACTGAAGCTTTCTTT
CDR3aa: CASSPRIGQVTNTEAFF

v_gene: TRBV20-1
abundance: few
j_gene: TRBJ2-1
d_gene: .
CDR3nt: TGCAGTGCTCGAAGCCCCGTTTGGGCCTACAATGAGCAGTTCTTC
CDR3aa: CSARSPVWAYNEQFF

v_gene: TRBV20-1
abundance: many
j_gene: TRBJ2-5
d_gene: .
CDR3nt: TGCAGTGCTAGAGATCCGGGATTACCCCAAGAGACCCAGTACTTC
CDR3aa: CSARDPGLPQETQYF

v_gene: TRBV6-1
abundance: few
j_gene: TRBJ1-1
d_gene: .
CDR3nt: TGTGCCAGCAGTGACGTGGGATTTGAGATGAACACTGAAGCTTTCTTT
CDR3aa: CASSDVGFEMNTEAFF

v_gene: TRBV24-1
abundance: .
j_gene: TRBJ2-7
d_gene: .
CDR3nt: TGTGCCACCAGTGAAAGGACAGCGGAGCAGTACTTC
CDR3aa: CATSERTAEQYF

v_gene: TRBV5-8
abundance: .
j_gene: TRBJ1-2
d_gene: .
CDR3nt: TGTGCCAGCAGCTTGCGGGTACCCTATGGCTACACCTTC
CDR3aa: CASSLRVPYGYTF

v_gene: TRBV7-2
abundance: .
j_gene: TRBJ2-7
d_gene: .
CDR3nt: TGTGCCAGCAGCTTAGCCACGAGGAGCTACGAGCAGTACTTC
CDR3aa: CASSLATRSYEQYF

v_gene: TRBV20-1
abundance: few
j_gene: TRBJ2-1
d_gene: TRBD2
CDR3nt: TGCAGTGCTAGAGAGGCTAGCGGGGGGCACAGTGAGCAGTTCTTC
CDR3aa: CSAREASGGHSEQFF

v_gene: TRBV12-3/TRBV12-4
abundance: few
j_gene: TRBJ2-7
d_gene: TRBD1
CDR3nt: TGTGCCAGCAGTCCTCGGACAGGGGGTCGCTCCTACGAGCAGTACTTC
CDR3aa: CASSPRTGGRSYEQYF

v_gene: TRBV20-1
abundance: .
j_gene: TRBJ2-7
d_gene: TRBD1
CDR3nt: TGCAGTGCTAGAGATGGTGGACAGGGTCCGGGGGAGCAGTACTTC
CDR3aa: CSARDGGQGPGEQYF

v_gene: TRBV6-5
abundance: .
j_gene: TRBJ1-5
d_gene: TRBD1
CDR3nt: TGTGCCAGCAGTTACTTACCGGGACAGGGAAAAGGGGGAAATCAGCCCCAGCATTTT
CDR3aa: CASSYLPGQGKGGNQPQHF

v_gene: TRBV12-3/TRBV12-4
abundance: .
j_gene: TRBJ2-5
d_gene: .
CDR3nt: TGTGCCAGCACCATCCGGAGACAGAGCGTCAAAGAGACCCAGTACTTC
CDR3aa: CASTIRRQSVKETQYF

v_gene: TRBV5-1
abundance: many
j_gene: TRBJ1-5
d_gene: .
CDR3nt: TGCGCCAGCAGTCCATGGGGGGGCAATCAGCCCCAGCATTTT
CDR3aa: CASSPWGGNQPQHF

v_gene: TRBV25-1
abundance: many
j_gene: TRBJ1-1
d_gene: .
CDR3nt: TGTGCCAGCAGTGAACGACAGTTGAACACTGAAGCTTTCTTT
CDR3aa: CASSERQLNTEAFF

v_gene: TRBV12-3/TRBV12-4
abundance: many
j_gene: TRBJ2-7
d_gene: TRBD1
CDR3nt: TGTGCCAGCAGTTTGGTCCAGGGGGACTACGAGCAGTACTTC
CDR3aa: CASSLVQGDYEQYF

v_gene: TRBV12-3/TRBV12-4
abundance: .
j_gene: TRBJ1-3
d_gene: .
CDR3nt: TGTGCCAGCAGTTACAGGGCCGGCTCTGGAAACACCATATATTTT
CDR3aa: CASSYRAGSGNTIYF

v_gene: TRBV11-2
abundance: .
j_gene: TRBJ2-3
d_gene: TRBD1
CDR3nt: TGTGCCAGCAGCCACACCAGGGGGTTGAGCACAGATACGCAGTATTTT
CDR3aa: CASSHTRGLSTDTQYF

v_gene: TRBV12-3/TRBV12-4
abundance: .
j_gene: TRBJ1-1
d_gene: .
CDR3nt: TGTGCCAGCACTACACTCAACACTGAAGCTTTCTTT
CDR3aa: CASTTLNTEAFF

v_gene: TRBV12-3/TRBV12-4
abundance: .
j_gene: TRBJ1-4
d_gene: TRBD1
CDR3nt: TGTGCCAGCAAAAGACAGGGAACTAATGAAAAACTGTTTTTT
CDR3aa: CASKRQGTNEKLFF

v_gene: TRBV11-2
abundance: many
j_gene: TRBJ1-6
d_gene: .
CDR3nt: TGTGCCAGCAGCCCACAGGGTGGAAATTCACCCCTCCACTTT
CDR3aa: CASSPQGGNSPLHF

v_gene: TRBV9
abundance: .
j_gene: TRBJ2-3
d_gene: .
CDR3nt: TGTGCCAGCAGCTCGCTGGAAGGAGAGGCTACAGATACGCAGTATTTT
CDR3aa: CASSSLEGEATDTQYF

v_gene: TRBV27
abundance: few
j_gene: TRBJ2-1
d_gene: .
CDR3nt: TGTGCCAGCAGTCACCCATTGGATGAGCAGTTCTTC
CDR3aa: CASSHPLDEQFF

v_gene: TRBV7-2
abundance: .
j_gene: TRBJ2-3
d_gene: TRBD2
CDR3nt: TGTGCCAGCAGCTCATTAAAGACTAGCGGGCTAACGGATACGCAGTATTTT
CDR3aa: CASSSLKTSGLTDTQYF

v_gene: TRBV15
abundance: many
j_gene: TRBJ2-7
d_gene: .
CDR3nt: TGTGCCACCAGCAGAGATCACGGCTACTCCTACGAGCAGTACTTC
CDR3aa: CATSRDHGYSYEQYF

v_gene: TRBV12-3/TRBV12-4
abundance: many
j_gene: TRBJ1-1
d_gene: .
CDR3nt: TGTGCCAGCAGACGCCACCAGGGAAAGAACACTGAAGCTTTCTTT
CDR3aa: CASRRHQGKNTEAFF

v_gene: TRBV10-3
abundance: .
j_gene: TRBJ1-2
d_gene: .
CDR3nt: TGTGCCATCAGTGAGAGGGCAGGACGCGAGGGCTACACCTTC
CDR3aa: CAISERAGREGYTF

v_gene: TRBV12-3/TRBV12-4
abundance: few
j_gene: TRBJ1-4
d_gene: .
CDR3nt: TGTGCCAGCAGTTTAGGGACGGCGAGTGAAAAACTGTTTTTT
CDR3aa: CASSLGTASEKLFF

v_gene: TRBV4-1
abundance: few
j_gene: TRBJ2-3
d_gene: .
CDR3nt: TGCGCCAGCAGCCAAGAAGGCTGGGGGCGTAGGACAGATACGCAGTATTTT
CDR3aa: CASSQEGWGRRTDTQYF

v_gene: TRBV30
abundance: few
j_gene: TRBJ2-2
d_gene: TRBD1
CDR3nt: TGTGCCGGGCAGGGGGAACGCACCGGGGAGCTGTTTTTT
CDR3aa: CAGQGERTGELFF